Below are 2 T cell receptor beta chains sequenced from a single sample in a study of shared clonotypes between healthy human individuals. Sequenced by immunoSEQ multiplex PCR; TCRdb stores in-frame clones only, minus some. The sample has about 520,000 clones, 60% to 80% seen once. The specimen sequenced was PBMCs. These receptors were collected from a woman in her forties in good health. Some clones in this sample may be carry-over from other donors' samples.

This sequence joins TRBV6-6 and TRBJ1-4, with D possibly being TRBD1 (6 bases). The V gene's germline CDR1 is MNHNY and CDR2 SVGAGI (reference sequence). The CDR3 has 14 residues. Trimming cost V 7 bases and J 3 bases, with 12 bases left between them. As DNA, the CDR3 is TGTGCCAGCAAAGACAGGTCGCCTAATGAAAAACTGTTTTTT. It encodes CASKDRSPNEKLFF.

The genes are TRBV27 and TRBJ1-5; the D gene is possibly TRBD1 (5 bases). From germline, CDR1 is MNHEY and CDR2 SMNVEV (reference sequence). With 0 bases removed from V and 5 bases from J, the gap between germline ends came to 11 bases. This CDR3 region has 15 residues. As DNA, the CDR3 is TGTGCCAGCAGTTTATCGGGGCTGAGGGATCAGCCCCAGCATTTT. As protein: CASSLSGLRDQPQHF.